Shown below are 20 T cell receptor beta chains from a single sample sequenced in a study of blood T cell repertoires in COVID-19. Clones were sequenced by immunoSEQ multiplex PCR, and TCRdb holds only the in-frame ones, with some missing. The sample carries roughly 80,000 clones, 80% to 85% recorded once. Sequenced input: peripheral blood. The receptors originated from a man older than 75 with acute or convalescent COVID-19.

The chain joins TRBV7-9 to TRBJ1-2; 9 nucleotides align to TRBD1. CDR1 SEHNR and CDR2 FQNEAQ come from the germline V gene (reference sequence). Unmatched junction bases numbered 5, after V lost 4 bases and J lost 2 bases. The CDR3 extends over 15 amino acids. CDR3 sequence: CASSSIDRGNYGYTF. As DNA, the CDR3 is TGTGCCAGCAGCTCGATTGACAGGGGGAACTATGGCTACACCTTC.

The V and J genes are TRBV7-2 and TRBJ1-1; tentatively, D is TRBD1 (6 bases). The CDR3 length is 15 residues. CDR1 and CDR2 from the germline V gene are SGHTA and FQGNSA. V was trimmed by 1 base and J by 7 bases, leaving 16 bases between them. The CDR3 loop reads CASSLDSGGQGEAFF. CDR3 sequence (DNA): TGTGCCAGCAGCTTAGATAGCGGGGGGCAAGGTGAAGCTTTCTTT. The whole variable domain, remainder taken from reference TRBV7-2 and TRBJ1-1, is GAGVSQSPSNKVTEKGKDVELRCDPISGHTALYWYRQSLGQGLEFLIYFQGNSAPDKSGLPSDRFSAERTGGSVSTLTIQRTQQEDSAVYLCASSLDSGGQGEAFFGQGTRLTVV.

The CDR3 loop is CASSFGLAGGTDTQYF. CDR3 DNA: TGTGCCAGCAGCTTCGGACTAGCGGGAGGCACAGATACGCAGTATTTT. The chain combines TRBV11-3 with TRBJ2-3, with TRBD2 identical over 13 bases. Per germline, CDR1 SGHNT and CDR2 YENEEA. V lost 3 bases, J lost 1 base, and 1 base stayed unmatched. CDR3 length equals 16 residues.

V and J are TRBV7-6 and TRBJ1-4, with TRBD1 matching 9 bases. Trimming at V came to 2 bases and at J to 3 bases, leaving 4 bases not matched to a gene. Germline CDR1 and CDR2: SGHVS and FNYEAQ. The CDR3 totals 16 residues. The CDR3 DNA follows: TGTGCCAGCAGCTTAATGACAGGGGGTTCTAATGAAAAACTGTTTTTT. Its protein is CASSLMTGGSNEKLFF.

V is TRBV24-1 and J is TRBJ2-1; 10 nucleotides agree with TRBD1. The CDR3 covers 16 residues. The trim removed 4 bases at V and 3 bases at J, leaving 5 bases unmatched. The germline gives CDR1 KGHDR, CDR2 SFDVKD. The chain's CDR3 is CATSDSGTGVYNEQFF. The CDR3 coding sequence is TGTGCCACCAGTGACTCCGGGACAGGGGTCTACAATGAGCAGTTCTTC.

This chain connects TRBV29-1 to TRBJ2-5; 12 nucleotides match TRBD2. The trim removed 5 bases at V and 3 bases at J, leaving 7 bases unmatched. Germline V CDR1 and CDR2: SQVTM, ANQGSEA. The CDR3 has 15 amino acids. This CDR3 is CSVNGLAGIEETQYF. The CDR3 region has the DNA TGCAGCGTTAACGGACTAGCGGGAATAGAAGAGACCCAGTACTTC.

The chain combines TRBV29-1 with TRBJ2-7; possible D gene TRBD1, 5 bases. The V end was cut by 4 bases, the J end by 0 bases, with 10 bases between. The CDR3 extends over 13 amino acids. Germline V gives CDR1 SQVTM, CDR2 ANQGSEA. CDR3 nucleotide sequence: TGCAGCGTTGTGGGGCAGATCTCCTACGAGCAGTACTTC. Translated, it gives CSVVGQISYEQYF.

The rearrangement joins TRBV6-5 to TRBJ1-1, with 7 nucleotides matching TRBD1. The germline gives CDR1 MNHEY, CDR2 SVGAGI. The CDR3 spans 15 residues. The junction had 7 bases not matched to a gene; V was cut back by 6 bases and J by 0 bases. In DNA form, the CDR3 reads TGTGCCAGCAGGGGGGGACAGTCCATGAACACTGAAGCTTTCTTT. This codes for CASRGGQSMNTEAFF.

V and J are TRBV7-9 and TRBJ1-3, with D possibly being TRBD1 (6 bases). The CDR3 length is 14 residues. V dropped 8 bases and J dropped 1 base, with 12 bases sitting between them. Per the germline V gene, CDR1 is SEHNR and CDR2 is FQNEAQ (reference sequence). The CDR3 sequence: CASGEGGSGNTIYF. DNA for the CDR3: TGTGCCAGCGGCGAAGGGGGATCTGGAAACACCATATATTTT.

This clone has just one count. The CDR3: CASSQRRGHYEQYF. DNA for the CDR3: TGTGCCAGCAGCCAACGTCGCGGACACTACGAGCAGTACTTC. V gene TRBV14 combines with J gene TRBJ2-7, with D possibly TRBD1 on 5 matching bases. Germline V gene sequence: CDR1 SGHDN, CDR2 FVKESK. V was clipped by 2 bases and J by 3 bases, with 11 bases between them. CDR3 length: 14 amino acids. The full variable domain, rest sourced from reference TRBV14 and TRBJ2-7, is EAGVTQFPSHSVIEKGQTVTLRCDPISGHDNLYWYRRVMGKEIKFLLHFVKESKQDESGMPNNRFLAERTGGTYSTLKVQPAELEDSGVYFCASSQRRGHYEQYFGPGTRLTVT.

V gene TRBV7-2 combines with J gene TRBJ2-7, with 9 bases fitting TRBD2. With 1 base clipped from V and 4 bases from J, the junction kept 5 bases outside the gene matches. The CDR3 is made up of 15 amino acids. Per the germline V gene, CDR1 is SGHTA and CDR2 is FQGNSA. The CDR3 bases are TGTGCCAGCAGCTTAGAGCGGGGGGCGCGGTACGAGCAGTACTTC. The encoded protein is CASSLERGARYEQYF.

The J gene is TRBJ1-5, the V gene TRBV28; TRBD1 matches 10 bases. The CDR3 is made up of 16 amino acids. The germline CDR1 and CDR2 sequences are MDHEN and SYDVKM. J gave up 7 bases and V 5 bases, and 11 bases lay outside the gene matches. This chain's CDR3 is CASSTTRQGAGQPQHF. CDR3 DNA: TGTGCCAGCAGTACTACTCGACAGGGGGCAGGACAGCCCCAGCATTTT.

The chain carries TRBV7-2 and TRBJ2-5; D remains unclear. V shed 2 bases and J shed 0 bases, with 4 bases lying between them. The CDR3 has 13 residues. CDR1 and CDR2 from the germline V gene are SGHTA and FQGNSA. CDR3: CASSLQNQETQYF. The DNA of the CDR3 is TGTGCCAGCAGCTTACAGAACCAAGAGACCCAGTACTTC.

The chain employs TRBV11-3 and TRBJ2-1, with 9 bases aligning to TRBD2. The CDR3 contains 15 residues. Germline assignment: CDR1 SGHNT and CDR2 YENEEA. The V and J ends lost 1 base and 4 bases, in that order; junction bases with no gene match: 2. CDR3 sequence reads: CASSLGLAEYNEQFF. CDR3 nucleotide sequence: TGTGCCAGCAGCTTAGGACTAGCGGAGTACAATGAGCAGTTCTTC.

The chain recombines TRBV5-1 with TRBJ2-3, with a tentative D call TRBD1 (6 bases). The ends were cut back, 4 bases at V and 0 bases at J, with 12 bases in the middle. CDR3 length equals 15 residues. CDR1 is SGHRS and CDR2 is YFSETQ in the germline V gene. CDR3 protein: CASSPRDTSTDTQYF. CDR3 DNA: TGCGCCAGCAGCCCCCGGGACACTAGCACAGATACGCAGTATTTT.

The gene calls are TRBV18 and TRBJ2-5, with 7 bases aligning to TRBD1. The CDR3 runs to 13 residues. CDR1 is KGHSH and CDR2 is LQKENI in the germline V gene. Trimming cost V 4 bases and J 3 bases; bases outside gene matches: 2. The CDR3 DNA sequence: TGTGCCAGCTCACTGGGACAGAAAGAGACCCAGTACTTC. This encodes CASSLGQKETQYF.

The chain couples TRBV18 to TRBJ1-1, with D tentatively TRBD1 (6 bases). From germline, CDR1 is KGHSH and CDR2 LQKENI. V lost 1 base to trimming and J lost 1 base, with 7 bases between them. The CDR3 runs 14 residues. The DNA of the CDR3 is TGTGCCAGCTCACCACGACAGGAGAACACTGAAGCTTTCTTT. Protein: CASSPRQENTEAFF.

The chain carries TRBV3-1 (or the pseudogene TRBV3-2) and TRBJ1-2; tentative D call: TRBD1 (5 bases). Deletions cut 1 base from V and 1 base from J, with 10 bases between. CDR1 and CDR2 (germline): LGHDT, YNNKEL (reference sequence). This CDR3 contains 15 residues. For the CDR3, the DNA is TGTGCCAGCAGCCAAGGGAGGGGTGGTAACTATGGCTACACCTTC. This translates into CASSQGRGGNYGYTF.

This rearrangement joins TRBV2 to TRBJ2-5, with D possibly matching TRBD1 (6 bases). Deletions cut 7 bases from V and 3 bases from J, with 12 bases between. Germline lookup yields CDR1 SNHLY and CDR2 FYNNEI. The CDR3 totals 13 residues. The CDR3, as DNA: TGTGCCAGCACGGCAGGGGAAAAAGAGACCCAGTACTTC. Translation gives CASTAGEKETQYF.

This chain links TRBV27 with TRBJ2-7; 8 bases line up with TRBD1. Germline trimming cut 4 bases from V and 1 base from J; bases unmatched to any gene: 6. The CDR3 spans 15 residues. Germline V gene sequence: CDR1 MNHEY, CDR2 SMNVEV (reference sequence). The CDR3 bases are TGTGCCAGCAGTTACAGGGGGTTCCTGTCCTACGAGCAGTACTTC. Translating gives CASSYRGFLSYEQYF.